This TCR beta chain originates from a study of early T cells in non-severe SARS-CoV-2 infection. Study information: RNA in bulk from unsorted whole blood was sequenced, and chains were unpaired.

Unique molecular identifiers tagged individual cDNA molecules. One entry per CDR3 protein, called by TCRdb with MiXCR from the 5' RACE reads. Of 75,000 or so distinct CDR3 sequences listed, approximately 12% are singletons. This clonotype was detected a few times. Trimming took 3 bases from V and 1 from J, leaving 9 bases between them. There are 14 residues in the CDR3. Germline assignment: CDR1 LGHNA and CDR2 YNFKEQ. This receptor was identified in an adult who was a healthcare worker with PCR-confirmed SARS-CoV-2 infection or an uninfected control (not recorded which). The sample comprised whole blood. The gene calls are TRBV4-2 and TRBJ1-1; D is ambiguous. Written as DNA, the CDR3 is TGTGCCAGCAGCCAGCTTCCAGAGAACACTGAAGCTTTCTTT. Its translation: CASSQLPENTEAFF.